Each of the 11 T cell receptor beta chains below was sequenced from the same sample in a study of response to subunit inactivated influenza vaccine. Using its own MiXCR run on the RT-PCR reads, TCRdb lists one record per CDR3 protein. The data show around 570,000 distinct CDR3 sequences, approximately 7.6% seen once. The specimen was PBMCs from blood, collected 23 to 25 months after vaccination. The receptor set was obtained from a man between 50 and 75 years old who received an inactivated influenza vaccine.

This clonotype was seen ten or more times. The junction shows a germline mismatch at one end, possibly a read error. This chain connects TRBV4-1 to TRBJ2-5, with D possibly being TRBD1 (6 bases). Germline loops: CDR1 MGHRA, CDR2 YSYEKL. The CDR3 consists of 14 residues. The CDR3 DNA follows: TGTGCCAGCAGCCCGACAGGTATACGAGAGACCCAGTACTTC. Translated, it gives CASSPTGIRETQYF.

This sequence joins TRBV5-1 and TRBJ2-2; the D gene is possibly TRBD1 (5 bases). Trimming removed 1 base at V and 2 bases at J, with 9 bases between. This CDR3 region has 15 residues. Germline V gives CDR1 SGHRS, CDR2 YFSETQ. The CDR3 DNA is TGCGCCAGCAGCTTGAAGGGGTCAAACACCGGGGAGCTGTTTTTT. Translated, it gives CASSLKGSNTGELFF.

J is TRBJ2-1 and V is TRBV15; the D gene is possibly TRBD1 (5 bases). The CDR3 consists of 15 residues. Germline loops: CDR1 LNHNV, CDR2 YYDKDF (reference sequence). Trimming removed 0 bases at V and 4 bases at J, with 10 bases between. CDR3 nucleotide sequence: TGTGCCACCAGCAGAGATTTGGGGCTTTACAATGAGCAGTTCTTC. Translation gives CATSRDLGLYNEQFF.

This chain uses TRBV7-8 with TRBJ1-5, with D hard to call. This CDR3 contains 16 residues. From germline, CDR1 is SGHVS and CDR2 FQNEAQ. Between the trimmed V and J ends, which lost 0 bases and 9 bases, there was a span of 18 bases. CDR3 protein: CASSLALRRESLPQHF. CDR3 DNA sequence: TGTGCCAGCAGCTTAGCGCTGCGACGGGAGAGTCTGCCCCAGCATTTT.

V and J are TRBV3-1 and TRBJ2-5, with a possible D match to TRBD2 (6 bases). The CDR3 sequence is 15 residues long. Germline V gene sequence: CDR1 LGHDT, CDR2 YNNKEL (reference sequence). V lost 2 bases to trimming and J lost 4 bases, with 14 bases between them. The CDR3 is CASSQSWDSIETQYF. The DNA of the CDR3 is TGTGCCAGCAGCCAATCCTGGGACTCCATAGAGACCCAGTACTTC.

This clonotype was recorded a few times. CDR3 protein: CASSQAGPNYGYTF. The CDR3 DNA sequence: TGCGCCAGCAGCCAAGCAGGGCCCAACTATGGCTACACCTTC. The chain links TRBV4-1 to TRBJ1-2, with D perhaps TRBD1 (5 bases). Trimming removed 1 base at V and 2 bases at J, with 8 bases between. Germline loops: CDR1 MGHRA, CDR2 YSYEKL. The CDR3 runs to 14 residues.

This clonotype was counted a few times. The rearrangement uses TRBV11-1 and TRBJ2-7; D tentatively fits TRBD1 or TRBD2 (5 bases each). Trimming removed 2 bases from V and 3 bases from J, with 26 bases in between. This CDR3 is 19 amino acids long. The germline CDR1 and CDR2 sequences are SGHAT and FQDESV (reference sequence). DNA for the CDR3: TGTGCCAGCAGCTTACGGGGAACAGGACGACGTGGGTACTACTACGAGCAGTACTTC. Translated, it gives CASSLRGTGRRGYYYEQYF.

This chain links TRBV18 with TRBJ2-7; D not resolved. This CDR3 comprises 16 residues. CDR1 and CDR2 from the germline V gene are KGHSH and LQKENI. V was trimmed by 0 bases and J by 0 bases, leaving 12 bases between them. The CDR3 here is CASSPPVAKLSYEQYF. The CDR3 nucleotides are TGTGCCAGCTCACCACCGGTGGCCAAACTCTCCTACGAGCAGTACTTC.

A word on this clonotype: One end of the junction does not line up with germline, which may come from a read error. This chain links TRBV24-1 with TRBJ1-5; D possibly corresponds to TRBD1 (5 bases). This CDR3 is 16 amino acids long. Germline V CDR1 and CDR2: KGHDR, SFDVKD. The DNA for the CDR3 is TGTGCCAGCAGTAAGGGAGGGACCTATAGCAATCAGCCCCAGCATTTT. Its translation is CASSKGGTYSNQPQHF.

This clonotype was recorded many times. This sequence joins TRBV6-1 and TRBJ1-1, with D perhaps matching TRBD1 (5 bases). V was pared by 7 bases and J by 5 bases, with 14 bases between. This CDR3 contains 13 residues. Germline CDR1 is MNHNS and CDR2 is SASEGT. CDR3 bases: TGTGCCAGCAAGCCGGGACCCTCAACTGAAGCTTTCTTT. This translates into CASKPGPSTEAFF.

This clonotype was observed a handful of times. This chain links TRBV2 with TRBJ2-1; possibly TRBD1 or TRBD2 for D (5 bases each). Germline assignment: CDR1 SNHLY and CDR2 FYNNEI. V shed 3 bases and J shed 2 bases, with 11 bases lying between them. The CDR3 has 15 amino acids. CDR3 loop: CASSDPGPAYNEQFF. The CDR3 bases are TGTGCCAGCAGTGATCCGGGGCCCGCCTACAATGAGCAGTTCTTC.